These T cell receptor beta chains were read from a single sample in a study of tumor-infiltrating lymphocytes in primary liver carcinoma. TCRdb analysed the multiplex PCR reads with MiXCR anew, one entry per CDR3 protein. The sample holds more than 50,000 distinct CDR3 sequences; about 80% are singletons and the top ten take under 30%. The sequencing input was liver tumor tissue from sampling region 2. The receptor source for this set is a man aged 35-49 years with primary liver carcinoma and hepatitis B virus infection. Each CDR3 is given with its conserved first and last residue. The D gene is left open where the match is weak. Clone size is given for some rows only: seen once, a few or many times, or a class if the clone is expanded.

D gene	clone size	V gene	J gene	CDR3 DNA	CDR3 protein
TRBD1	-	TRBV5-6	TRBJ1-5	TGTGCCAATAGCCGCCAACAGGGGGCAATGAATCAGCCCCAGCATTTT	CANSRQQGAMNQPQHF
TRBD2	-	TRBV5-1	TRBJ2-7	TGCGCCAGCAGCTCGGCGGGAGGGATGGACGAGCAATACTTC	CASSSAGGMDEQYF
-	many	TRBV7-9	TRBJ1-2	TGTGCCAGCAGCTCATTCGACAGTATTAACTATGGCTACACCTTC	CASSSFDSINYGYTF
-	-	TRBV4-2	TRBJ2-7	TGTGCCAGCAGCCAAGATACTGTCCCCTCCCTAAACAAAGAGCAGTACTTC	CASSQDTVPSLNKEQYF
TRBD1	-	TRBV11-2	TRBJ2-7	TGTGCCAGTAACCTCACCGACAGGGACGGCTACGAGCATTACTTC	CASNLTDRDGYEHYF
TRBD1	many	TRBV30	TRBJ1-5	TGTGCCTGGAGTTCGACAGGGGGAAGCAATCAGCCCCAGCATTTT	CAWSSTGGSNQPQHF
-	once	TRBV4-1	TRBJ2-7	TGCGCCAGCATCCAAGATTTTAGCGTAAGCTCCTACGTGCAGTACTTC	CASIQDFSVSSYVQYF
TRBD1	few	TRBV28	TRBJ2-5	TGTGCCAGCAGTTTTAGGGGGCTGGGGGAGACCCAGTACTTC	CASSFRGLGETQYF
-	-	TRBV4-2	TRBJ2-3	TGTGCCAACAGTCAAGATGGATACGGAGGGAGCACGGATACGCAGTATTTT	CANSQDGYGGSTDTQYF
-	-	TRBV12-3/TRBV12-4	TRBJ2-7	TGTGTCAGCAGATTAGCGTTTGCGTCCTACGAGCAGTACTTC	CVSRLAFASYEQYF
-	many	TRBV6-5	TRBJ2-2	TGTGCCAGCAGTTCCCGTCCCCCAGGGTTAAACACCGGGGAGCTGTTTTTT	CASSSRPPGLNTGELFF
-	-	TRBV5-1	TRBJ2-7	TGCGCCAGCAGCTTGTCTGGGACGGCCTTCTTAGGGCAGTACTTC	CASSLSGTAFLGQYF
TRBD2	many	TRBV20-1	TRBJ2-1	TGCAGTGCGGCCGGGACTAGCGGGTACTACAATGAGCAGTTCTTC	CSAAGTSGYYNEQFF
TRBD1	many	TRBV6-1	TRBJ1-2	TGTGCCAGCAGTGAAAGAGGACAGGGCTTAAACTATGGCTACACCTTC	CASSERGQGLNYGYTF
-	-	TRBV16	TRBJ1-1	TGTGCCAGCAGCCAATCGGCCGAATTGGGAGCTTTCTTT	CASSQSAELGAFF
TRBD1	many	TRBV6-6	TRBJ1-4	TGTGCCAGCAGGCCGGTGACAGGGAATGAAAAACTGTTTTTT	CASRPVTGNEKLFF
-	once	TRBV12-3/TRBV12-4	TRBJ2-1	TGTGTTAGCACCCCCGGGATTAGCGGCCCCAATGAGCAGTTCTTC	CVSTPGISGPNEQFF
-	once	TRBV7-9	TRBJ2-2	TGTGCCAGTAGCTTAGGAGGGACGACCACCGGGGAGCTGTTTTTT	CASSLGGTTTGELFF
-	once	TRBV6-5	TRBJ2-7	TGTGCCTCCAGGCCGGAGGGATTAGTCTACGAGCAGCACTTC	CASRPEGLVYEQHF
-	-	TRBV6-6	TRBJ2-1	TGTGCCAACAGTTTCGGACCGGACTACGAGCAGTTCTTC	CANSFGPDYEQFF
TRBD1	many	TRBV12-3/TRBV12-4	TRBJ2-6	TGTGCCAGCAGTTTAGGAGGGGGCGCGAACTCTGGGGCCAACGTCCTGACTTTC	CASSLGGGANSGANVLTF
-	-	TRBV11-2	TRBJ2-2	TGTGCCAGCAGCACATACACCAGAGAGCTGTTTTTT	CASSTYTRELFF
-	-	TRBV29-1	TRBJ2-2	TGCAGCGCTGTGCGGAACACCGGGGAGCTGTTTTTT	CSAVRNTGELFF
-	once	TRBV10-3	TRBJ2-5	TGTGCCATCAGGGGCGGTCAGGGGGGAGAGACCCAATACTTC	CAIRGGQGGETQYF
-	-	TRBV5-1	TRBJ2-7	TGCGCCAGCAGCTTGACAAGCGGGCAGGCCCACGAGCAGTACTTC	CASSLTSGQAHEQYF
TRBD2	-	TRBV6-1	TRBJ2-3	TGTGCCAGCGATCAATTAGCGGGTTTAACCATAGATACGCAGTATTTT	CASDQLAGLTIDTQYF
-	many	TRBV5-5	TRBJ1-1	TGTGCCAGCAGCTTGGTCCCAGAGAACACTGAAGCTTTCTTT	CASSLVPENTEAFF
-	-	TRBV29-1	TRBJ2-7	TGCAGCGTTGAGGTCCCCGGAGAGACAGACCAGTACTTC	CSVEVPGETDQYF
-	-	TRBV4-1	TRBJ1-3	TGCGCCAGCAGCCAGGCCGTAAGGGGAATGCTACGGTCTGGATACACCATATATTTT	CASSQAVRGMLRSGYTIYF